These 4 T cell receptor beta chains share one sample of origin, sequenced in a study of CD8+ T cells in alopecia areata. Following RNA extraction, reverse transcription yielded cDNA that acted as the sequencing template. Sequencing was performed with immunoSEQ multiplex PCR; in TCRdb, only in-frame clones are kept and a portion is missing. The profile shows just over 150,000 clones, around 50% of them singletons. The sample here was CD8+ T cells sorted from blood, taken at week 0. The origin of the receptors is a human donor with alopecia areata.

This clone has just a few counts. The V and J genes are TRBV15 and TRBJ2-3; 11 bases are shared with TRBD2. Trimming took 3 bases from V and 4 from J; bases not matched to a gene: 6. The CDR3 has 16 amino acids. Per the germline V gene, CDR1 is LNHNV and CDR2 is YYDKDF (reference sequence). The CDR3 here is CATSSFSGGVSDTQYF. The CDR3 DNA reads TGTGCCACCAGCAGCTTTAGCGGGGGGGTGTCAGATACGCAGTATTTT.

Of note for this clone: The sample contains more than one DNA sequence encoding this CDR3. V gene TRBV30 combines with J gene TRBJ1-2; 7 bases fit TRBD1. Germline CDR1 is GTSNPN and CDR2 is SVGIG (reference sequence). CDR3 length equals 13 residues. After removal of 3 bases from V and 2 bases from J, the junction contained 3 bases not matched to a gene. As DNA, the CDR3 is TGTGCCTGGAGCCCGGGACAGAACTATGGCTACACCTTC. It encodes CAWSPGQNYGYTF. Combining the CDR3 with reference TRBV30 and TRBJ1-2 gives the whole variable domain SQTIHQWPATLVQPVGSPLSLECTVEGTSNPNLYWYRQAAGRGLQLLFYSVGIGQISSEVPQNLSASRPQDRQFILSSKKLLLSDSGFYLCAWSPGQNYGYTFGSGTRLTVV.

The chain carries TRBV7-9 and TRBJ1-6; maybe TRBD1 (6 bases). V shed 9 bases and J shed 7 bases, with 16 bases lying between them. The CDR3 runs 14 residues. CDR1 and CDR2 from the germline V gene are SEHNR and FQNEAQ (reference sequence). CDR3 sequence reads: CASRHRDANSPLHF. In DNA form, the CDR3 reads TGTGCCAGTAGGCACAGGGACGCCAATTCACCCCTCCACTTT.

This chain connects TRBV30 to TRBJ1-2; 9 bases match TRBD1. Germline V gene sequence: CDR1 GTSNPN, CDR2 SVGIG (reference sequence). This CDR3 spans 17 amino acids. V trimming: 3 bases; J trimming: 6 bases; junction bases outside the gene matches: 17. The CDR3 nucleotides are TGTGCCTGGAGCGCCGGGACAGGGACAGCCCTTCCTGATGGCTACACCTTC. Amino acid sequence: CAWSAGTGTALPDGYTF.